Each of the 9 T cell receptor beta chains below was sequenced from the same sample in a study of regulatory dendritic cells for organ transplantation (dated by TCRdb to 2016 to 2017). Which antigens these TCRs recognize remains unknown. Sorted T cell subsets were CFSE-labeled and co-cultured for five to six days with allogeneic regulatory or mature dendritic cells at a 1:10 DC:T ratio. The library was generated by the immunoSEQ multiplex PCR assay. Entries here come from immuneACCESS through TCRdb and include only in-frame sequences with V and J called. Some clones fail to appear in such tables; in the studies checked, an unresolved V gene covers under half of the shortfall, and the cause of the remainder is unknown. The sample contains about 11,000 clones, over 70% of them found a single time. Clones ranked in the top ten supply over 2.5% of the sample. The sequencing sample was made of memory CD4+ T cells from blood cultured with regulatory dendritic cells. The sample's cell subset or site label is to be understood as: CD45RO+ memory T cells. These receptors were taken from a human donor in good health.

This sequence joins TRBV19 and TRBJ1-2, with D perhaps TRBD1 (5 bases). This CDR3 has 14 residues. Germline V gives CDR1 LNHDA, CDR2 SQIVND (reference sequence). V was clipped by 1 base and J by 8 bases, with 14 bases between them. The DNA of the CDR3 is TGTGCCAGTAGTATAGCAGGGAGGACGGCGGGCTACACCTTC. This gives the protein CASSIAGRTAGYTF.

V and J are TRBV5-1 and TRBJ1-1, with a possible D match to TRBD1 (6 bases). Germline CDR1 reads SGHRS; CDR2 reads YFSETQ. V lost 0 bases to trimming and J lost 1 base, with 7 bases between them. The length of the CDR3 is 14 residues. CDR3 sequence (DNA): TGCGCCAGCAGCTTGGGAGGGGGGAACACTGAAGCTTTCTTT. Protein product: CASSLGGGNTEAFF.

This clone was observed a few times. The rearrangement joins TRBV2 to TRBJ2-2; possibly TRBD1 for D (6 bases). The CDR3 consists of 14 residues. Trimming cost V 6 bases and J 2 bases, with 10 bases left between them. Germline assignment: CDR1 SNHLY and CDR2 FYNNEI. This CDR3 is CASSARGNTGELFF. DNA for the CDR3: TGTGCCAGCAGCGCCAGGGGAAACACCGGGGAGCTGTTTTTT.

The CDR3, as DNA: TGCGCCAGCAGCTTTACAGGGTTGACTAATGAAAAACTGTTTTTT. This codes for CASSFTGLTNEKLFF. The rearrangement links TRBV5-1 to TRBJ1-4; possible D gene TRBD1, 6 bases. This CDR3 comprises 15 residues. Germline values: CDR1 SGHRS, CDR2 YFSETQ. Trimming pared 2 bases from V and 2 bases from J, leaving 10 bases between.

The V and J genes are TRBV4-1 and TRBJ2-5; D not resolved. The CDR3 covers 17 residues. V gave up 5 bases and J gave up 1 base, with 20 bases separating them. Germline V CDR1 and CDR2: MGHRA, YSYEKL. The CDR3 loop is CASSVGPLVAIQETQYF. The CDR3 DNA reads TGCGCCAGCAGCGTCGGTCCCTTGGTCGCAATCCAAGAGACCCAGTACTTC.

The gene calls are TRBV5-1 and TRBJ1-2; TRBD1 matches at 9 bases. Unmatched junction bases numbered 12, after V lost 4 bases and J lost 2 bases. The CDR3 length is 17 residues. Germline V gene lookup returns CDR1 SGHRS and CDR2 YFSETQ. CDR3 sequence: CASSSRDRAPRNYGYTF. DNA for the CDR3: TGCGCCAGCAGCAGCCGGGACAGGGCCCCCCGGAACTATGGCTACACCTTC.

The chain employs TRBV11-1 and TRBJ2-5, with 10 bases matching TRBD2. This CDR3 region has 15 residues. V shed 0 bases, J shed 3 bases, and the junction held 1 base outside the gene matches. CDR1 and CDR2 from the germline V gene are SGHAT and FQDESV (reference sequence). In DNA, the CDR3 is TGTGCCAGCAGCTTAGCGCTAGCGGGGGAAGAGACCCAGTACTTC. It encodes CASSLALAGEETQYF.

J is TRBJ2-5 and V is TRBV7-9; TRBD1 matches at 7 bases. This CDR3 contains 16 residues. With V trimmed by 2 bases and J by 5 bases, 11 bases remained unmatched. Germline V gives CDR1 SEHNR, CDR2 FQNEAQ (reference sequence). The CDR3 is CASSLSPGGRGETQYF. DNA for the CDR3: TGTGCCAGCAGCTTATCACCAGGGGGACGTGGTGAGACCCAGTACTTC.

The chain links TRBV5-5 to TRBJ1-5; D is perhaps TRBD1 (5 bases). Trimming pared 1 base from V and 4 bases from J, leaving 12 bases between. The germline V gene encodes CDR1 SGHKS and CDR2 YYEKEE (reference sequence). The CDR3 sequence is 15 residues long. CDR3 sequence (DNA): TGTGCCAGCAGCTTGCTCGGTGACAGTAATCAGCCCCAGCATTTT. Protein product: CASSLLGDSNQPQHF.